A selection of T cell receptor beta chains follows, all from one sample in a study of CD8 T cells in ankylosing spondylitis. A single record per CDR3 protein comes from TCRdb applying MiXCR to the 5' RACE reads. The sample contains about 450,000 distinct CDR3 sequences, 25% to 30% of which appear only once. Input material: blood, either unsorted or a sorted T cell fraction (not recorded which). The receptors come from a male donor with ankylosing spondylitis. CDR3s include the opening cysteine and the closing phenylalanine or tryptophan. A D gene is named only where the DNA matches it firmly. Some rows have no size entry. The others give once, few or many, or a class for an expanded clone.

j_gene	v_gene	d_gene	abundance	CDR3aa	CDR3nt
TRBJ2-5	TRBV3-1	NA	few	CASSQGRQGGETQYF	TGTGCCAGCAGCCAAGGTCGGCAGGGGGGAGAGACCCAGTACTTC
TRBJ2-1	TRBV20-1	TRBD2	NA	CSARRPGGPSEQFF	TGCAGTGCTAGGCGTCCGGGAGGGCCTAGTGAGCAGTTCTTC
TRBJ2-7	TRBV20-1	NA	NA	CSARGLADYEQYF	TGCAGTGCTAGAGGTCTAGCTGACTACGAGCAGTACTTC
TRBJ2-3	TRBV27	NA	NA	CASSRPTFTDTQYF	TGTGCCAGCAGTCGCCCCACCTTCACAGATACGCAGTATTTT
TRBJ2-7	TRBV12-3/TRBV12-4	TRBD2	few	CASSLAGGPGEQYF	TGTGCCAGCAGTTTAGCGGGAGGGCCTGGCGAGCAGTACTTC
TRBJ1-5	TRBV6-2/TRBV6-3	NA	NA	CASRTTENQPQHF	TGTGCCAGCAGGACCACAGAAAATCAGCCCCAGCATTTT
TRBJ2-1	TRBV5-1	NA	few	CASSLIGSEQFF	TGCGCCAGCAGCCTCATCGGGAGTGAGCAGTTCTTC
TRBJ1-1	TRBV15	NA	few	CATSARDGREAFF	TGTGCCACCAGCGCCCGGGACGGCCGAGAAGCTTTCTTT
TRBJ2-3	TRBV13	NA	many	CASSLRRLGTDTQYF	TGTGCCAGCAGCCTTCGGAGACTTGGCACAGATACGCAGTATTTT
TRBJ1-4	TRBV3-1	NA	NA	CASSQEREKLFF	TGTGCCAGCAGCCAAGAGAGGGAAAAACTGTTTTTT
TRBJ2-3	TRBV7-2	NA	few	CASSLRSQSSTDTQYF	TGTGCCAGCAGCTTGAGATCCCAATCTAGCACAGATACGCAGTATTTT
TRBJ2-1	TRBV29-1	NA	few	CSVEEGGRGIRNEQFF	TGCAGCGTTGAAGAAGGAGGACGGGGGATACGCAATGAGCAGTTCTTC
TRBJ2-2	TRBV2	NA	few	CASRFAGELFF	TGTGCCAGCCGGTTCGCCGGGGAGCTGTTTTTT
TRBJ1-5	TRBV7-2	NA	NA	CASSLGPLEPQHF	TGTGCCAGCAGCCTAGGACCGTTGGAGCCCCAGCATTTT
TRBJ1-1	TRBV20-1	NA	few	CSATLENVALNTEAFF	TGCAGTGCTACGCTAGAAAATGTGGCTCTAAACACTGAAGCTTTCTTT
TRBJ1-1	TRBV12-3/TRBV12-4	NA	few	CASSLGFGAEAFF	TGTGCCAGCAGTTTAGGGTTTGGGGCTGAAGCTTTCTTT
TRBJ1-1	TRBV7-8	NA	NA	CASSHGPNTEAFF	TGTGCCAGCAGCCACGGACCGAACACTGAAGCTTTCTTT
TRBJ1-6	TRBV20-1	NA	NA	CSALLDGRKNSPLHF	TGCAGTGCCCTCCTCGACGGACGGAAGAATTCACCCCTCCACTTT
TRBJ2-7	TRBV5-1	TRBD2	NA	CASSTAPSGSGNEQYF	TGCGCCAGCAGCACTGCCCCTAGCGGGAGTGGGAACGAGCAGTACTTC
TRBJ2-1	TRBV5-5	TRBD2	NA	CASSTQAGGTYNEQFF	TGTGCCAGCAGCACCCAAGCGGGAGGAACCTACAATGAGCAGTTCTTC
TRBJ1-2	TRBV6-5	TRBD1	few	CASSSHDRTGGRGYTF	TGTGCCAGCAGTTCACACGACCGGACAGGGGGTCGTGGCTACACCTTC
TRBJ2-2	TRBV20-1	TRBD2	NA	CSARTSGGNTGELFF	TGCAGTGCTCGGACTAGCGGGGGGAACACCGGGGAGCTGTTTTTT
TRBJ1-4	TRBV20-1	NA	NA	CSALPGSTDEKLFF	TGCAGTGCTCTTCCAGGGAGTACGGATGAAAAACTGTTTTTT
TRBJ2-7	TRBV11-2	NA	few	CASSGTDSYEQYF	TGTGCCAGCAGCGGAACGGACTCCTACGAGCAGTACTTC
TRBJ1-2	TRBV6-4	NA	NA	CASYEYGYTF	TGTGCCAGTTATGAATATGGCTACACCTTC
TRBJ1-5	TRBV7-8	NA	NA	CASSPGGSYSNQPQHF	TGTGCCAGCAGCCCCGGGGGCAGCTATAGCAATCAGCCCCAGCATTTT
TRBJ2-3	TRBV11-3	NA	few	CASSLELVDTQYF	TGTGCCAGCAGCTTAGAGCTAGTTGATACGCAGTATTTT
TRBJ1-1	TRBV30	NA	NA	CAWSVEWARNTEAFF	TGTGCCTGGAGTGTAGAATGGGCCAGGAACACTGAAGCTTTCTTT
TRBJ1-5	TRBV15	TRBD1	few	CATSRSNPGQSLNQPQHF	TGTGCCACCAGCAGATCAAATCCGGGACAGAGTCTCAATCAGCCCCAGCATTTT
TRBJ1-1	TRBV6-1	NA	NA	CASSEAQGRYTEAFF	TGTGCCAGCAGTGAAGCGCAGGGTCGGTACACTGAAGCTTTCTTT
TRBJ2-5	TRBV25-1	TRBD2	few	CASSEQSGTNQETQYF	TGTGCCAGCAGTGAACAAAGCGGGACTAACCAAGAGACCCAGTACTTC
TRBJ1-2	TRBV7-2	NA	NA	CASSPARVGSEGYTF	TGTGCCAGCAGCCCGGCCAGGGTCGGATCGGAAGGCTACACCTTC
TRBJ1-6	TRBV6-1	NA	NA	CASKRGRDNSPLHF	TGTGCCAGCAAAAGGGGCAGGGACAATTCACCCCTCCACTTT
TRBJ1-5	TRBV10-3	NA	NA	CAISDRDVQSNQPQHF	TGTGCCATCAGTGACCGGGACGTACAAAGCAATCAGCCCCAGCATTTT
TRBJ2-1	TRBV24-1	TRBD2	few	CATAGGTSGNPGANEQFF	TGTGCCACCGCTGGTGGGACTAGCGGGAACCCGGGGGCCAATGAGCAGTTCTTC
TRBJ2-2	TRBV5-1	NA	many	CASSLAGEITGELFF	TGCGCCAGCAGCTTGGCGGGAGAGATCACCGGGGAGCTGTTTTTT
TRBJ2-4	TRBV20-1	NA	few	CSARGIGKNIQYF	TGCAGCGCGCGGGGTATCGGCAAAAACATTCAGTACTTC
TRBJ1-5	TRBV7-2	NA	NA	CASSEVGPMPQHF	TGTGCCAGCAGCGAGGTAGGGCCGATGCCCCAGCATTTT
TRBJ1-4	TRBV5-1	TRBD1	NA	CASSFGSGQGNEKLFF	TGCGCCAGCAGCTTTGGTTCGGGACAGGGTAATGAAAAACTGTTTTTT
TRBJ2-1	TRBV7-8	NA	NA	CASSLEARYNEQFF	TGTGCCAGCAGCTTAGAAGCGCGATACAATGAGCAGTTCTTC
TRBJ2-2	TRBV20-1	NA	NA	CSAREGSAGELFF	TGCAGTGCTAGAGAGGGAAGCGCCGGGGAGCTGTTTTTT
TRBJ2-3	TRBV24-1	NA	few	CATSDPTRPTDTQYF	TGTGCCACCAGTGACCCGACTAGACCGACAGATACGCAGTATTTT
TRBJ2-1	TRBV14	TRBD1	NA	CASSHGQGSYNEQFF	TGTGCCAGCAGCCACGGACAGGGTTCCTACAATGAGCAGTTCTTC
TRBJ2-1	TRBV5-1	NA	NA	CASSFAGGGVSYNEQFF	TGCGCCAGCAGCTTCGCTGGGGGCGGGGTCTCCTACAATGAGCAGTTCTTC
TRBJ1-1	TRBV28	NA	NA	CASSLRTTSPKTEAFF	TGTGCCAGCAGTTTGCGGACAACGAGTCCGAAGACTGAAGCTTTCTTT
TRBJ1-1	TRBV21-1	NA	few	CASSKLGIGGFTEAFF	TGTGCCAGCAGCAAATTAGGGATAGGAGGGTTTACTGAAGCTTTCTTT
TRBJ2-7	TRBV2	TRBD2	few	CASRRGVAGGIVEQYF	TGTGCCAGCAGGAGGGGGGTAGCGGGAGGAATTGTCGAGCAGTACTTC
TRBJ2-2	TRBV29-1	TRBD2	NA	CSGGDTGGSTGELFF	TGCAGCGGGGGGGATACGGGAGGCTCCACCGGGGAGCTGTTTTTT
TRBJ2-1	TRBV20-1	NA	NA	CSARKDADNEQFF	TGCAGTGCTAGAAAGGACGCCGACAATGAGCAGTTCTTC
TRBJ2-1	TRBV20-1	NA	few	CSATSDKRLSSYNEQFF	TGCAGTGCTACCTCCGATAAGCGCTTAAGCTCCTACAATGAGCAGTTCTTC
TRBJ2-2	TRBV3-1	NA	NA	CASSHEYGGDDTGELFF	TGTGCCAGCAGCCACGAGTACGGGGGCGACGACACCGGGGAGCTGTTTTTT
TRBJ1-1	TRBV5-1	NA	few	CASSLDGRRGLNTEAFF	TGCGCCAGCAGCTTGGATGGACGAAGGGGCCTGAACACTGAAGCTTTCTTT
TRBJ1-5	TRBV29-1	NA	few	CSVGPGPNQPQHF	TGCAGCGTTGGCCCCGGGCCCAATCAGCCCCAGCATTTT